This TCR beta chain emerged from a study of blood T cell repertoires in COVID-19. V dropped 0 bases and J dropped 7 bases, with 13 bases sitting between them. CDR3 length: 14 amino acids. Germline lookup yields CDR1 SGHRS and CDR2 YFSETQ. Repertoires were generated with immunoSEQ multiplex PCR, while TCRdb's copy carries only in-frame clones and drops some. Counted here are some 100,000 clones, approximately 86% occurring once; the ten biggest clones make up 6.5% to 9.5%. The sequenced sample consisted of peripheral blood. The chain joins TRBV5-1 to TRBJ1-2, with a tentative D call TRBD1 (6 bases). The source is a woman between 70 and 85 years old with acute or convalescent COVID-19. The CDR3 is CASSLGGGIAGYTF. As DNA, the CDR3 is TGCGCCAGCAGCTTGGGAGGGGGTATTGCTGGCTACACCTTC.